The 25 T cell receptor beta chains in this list originate from one sample, sequenced in a study of cytomegalovirus exposure and HLA in healthy donors. PCR used 60 Vbeta primers and 13 Jbeta primers. Generated by immunoSEQ multiplex PCR, the TCRdb table keeps only in-frame clones and is missing some. The sample includes 150,000 to 200,000 clones, about 80% of them seen just once. The sequenced sample consisted of PBMCs. These receptors were collected from a woman between 40 and 50 years old in good health and CMV-seronegative.

CDR3 loop: CASSSSAEYEQYF. CDR3 in DNA: TGTGCCAGCAGCTCTAGCGCCGAATACGAGCAGTACTTC. The rearrangement links TRBV6-1 to TRBJ2-7, with a possible D match to TRBD2 (6 bases). The V end lost 6 bases, the J end lost 4 bases, and 13 bases lay between the germline ends. Germline loops: CDR1 MNHNS, CDR2 SASEGT. CDR3 length: 13 residues.

This clone was observed once. J is TRBJ1-5 and V is TRBV2, with D possibly being TRBD1 (6 bases). This CDR3 comprises 16 residues. Trimming took off 0 bases at V and 1 base at J, with 10 bases between the two ends. Looked up from germline, CDR1 is SNHLY and CDR2 is FYNNEI. The CDR3 region is CASSEAGRGSNQPQHF. The CDR3 coding sequence is TGTGCCAGCAGTGAAGCCGGCAGGGGCAGCAATCAGCCCCAGCATTTT.

J is TRBJ1-1 and V is TRBV9; TRBD1 matches 7 bases. The CDR3 has 23 amino acids. Trimming cost V 0 bases and J 3 bases; bases outside gene matches: 29. The germline gives CDR1 SGDLS, CDR2 YYNGEE. The CDR3 nucleotides are TGTGCCAGCAGCGTAGCTTCTTTAGGGGGCATAGCCTCCCTCAGGGTGGGGGACACTGAAGCTTTCTTT. This translates into CASSVASLGGIASLRVGDTEAFF.

The chain uses TRBV15 and TRBJ2-4, with TRBD1 matching over 10 bases. The V segment lost 4 bases and the J segment 6 bases; nucleotides outside the gene matches: 6. The CDR3 is made up of 15 amino acids. Germline-derived CDR1 and CDR2 are LNHNV and YYDKDF (reference sequence). CDR3 nucleotide sequence: TGTGCCACCAGCACGGGTCGGGACAGGGGAAACATTCAGTACTTC. Translating gives CATSTGRDRGNIQYF.

V and J are TRBV21-1 and TRBJ1-3; the table's D gene call, TRBD1, was not cross checked with the DNA. TRBV21-1 is labeled a pseudogene. The CDR3 covers 16 residues. The CDR3 region is CASSKVKNRVLNTIYF. CDR3 DNA sequence: TGTGCCAGCAGCAAAGTTAAGAACAGGGTGTTAAACACCATATATTTT.

This chain joins TRBV7-2 and TRBJ1-4; D gene ambiguous. The CDR3 runs to 15 residues. The V and J ends lost 6 bases and 4 bases respectively, with 15 bases between them. Germline assignment: CDR1 SGHTA and CDR2 FQGNSA. CDR3 protein: CASRRANLYNEKLFF. DNA for the CDR3: TGTGCCAGCAGGCGGGCTAATTTATATAATGAAAAACTGTTTTTT.

In this sample, this clone turned up a few times. The V gene is TRBV7-2, the J gene TRBJ1-3, with 7 bases lining up with TRBD1. With 5 bases clipped from V and 0 bases from J, the junction kept 10 bases outside the gene matches. Germline V gene lookup returns CDR1 SGHTA and CDR2 FQGNSA. The CDR3 runs to 17 residues. The CDR3 region is CASSQGQLLSSGNTIYF. CDR3 in DNA: TGTGCCAGCAGCCAGGGACAGCTGCTTTCCTCTGGAAACACCATATATTTT.

As DNA, the CDR3 is TGTGCCAGCATGGGAGGCGGGGGGAGAGATACGCAGTATTTT. As protein: CASMGGGGRDTQYF. The J gene is TRBJ2-3, the V gene TRBV27; 8 bases align to TRBD2. This CDR3 spans 14 amino acids. With V trimmed by 7 bases and J by 5 bases, 8 bases remained unmatched. CDR1 is MNHEY and CDR2 is SMNVEV in the germline V gene (reference sequence).

The chain's CDR3 is CASSLTGTTYNEQFF. The DNA for the CDR3 is TGTGCCAGCAGCCTGACCGGGACAACCTACAATGAGCAGTTCTTC. V and J are TRBV7-2 and TRBJ2-1; TRBD1 is a possible D gene (6 bases). The CDR3 has 15 residues. V shed 5 bases and J shed 2 bases, with 13 bases lying between them. The germline V gene has CDR1 SGHTA and CDR2 FQGNSA.

This chain connects TRBV15 to TRBJ1-3, with 9 bases fitting TRBD1. J was trimmed by 2 bases and V by 0 bases; bases with no gene match: 5. Germline loops: CDR1 LNHNV, CDR2 YYDKDF (reference sequence). The CDR3 covers 17 residues. The CDR3 loop is CATSRDRDRATGNTIYF. CDR3 nucleotides: TGTGCCACCAGCAGAGATCGGGACAGGGCAACTGGAAACACCATATATTTT.

The V call is TRBV9, the J call TRBJ1-4; 9 nucleotides agree with TRBD1. Germline V gene sequence: CDR1 SGDLS, CDR2 YYNGEE. The CDR3 extends over 15 amino acids. The trim removed 1 base at V and 6 bases at J, leaving 4 bases unmatched. CDR3 loop: CASSVWGQGDEKLFF. The CDR3 nucleotides read TGTGCCAGCAGCGTATGGGGACAGGGTGATGAAAAACTGTTTTTT.

This rearrangement joins TRBV14 to TRBJ2-7, with 9 bases fitting TRBD2. There are 12 residues in the CDR3. The trim removed 8 bases at V and 9 bases at J, leaving 8 bases unmatched. From germline, CDR1 is SGHDN and CDR2 FVKESK. CDR3 coding DNA: TGTGCCAGCGGGACTAGCCGCATGTGGCAGTACTTC. Encoded protein: CASGTSRMWQYF.

This clone came up once. The genes are TRBV13 and TRBJ2-7, with 7 bases fitting TRBD1. The CDR3 runs to 14 residues. Per the germline V gene, CDR1 is PRHDT and CDR2 is FYEKMQ (reference sequence). With V trimmed by 5 bases and J by 5 bases, 9 bases remained unmatched. As DNA, the CDR3 is TGTGCCAGCAGCCCCGGACAGGCCCGGGACGAGCAGTACTTC. It specifies CASSPGQARDEQYF. Filled out from reference TRBV13 and TRBJ2-7, the complete variable domain reads AAGVIQSPRHLIKEKRETATLKCYPIPRHDTVYWYQQGPGQDPQFLISFYEKMQSDKGSIPDRFSAQQFSDYHSELNMSSLELGDSALYFCASSPGQARDEQYFGPGTRLTVT.

As for this clone: Other nucleotide sequences from this sample produce the same CDR3. V usage is TRBV9 and J usage is TRBJ2-5; D possibly corresponds to TRBD1 (5 bases). The CDR3 is 14 amino acids. V lost 0 bases, J lost 2 bases, and 8 bases lay in between. Germline-derived CDR1 and CDR2 are SGDLS and YYNGEE. DNA of the CDR3: TGTGCCAGCAGCGTAGGACAGCTACAAGAGACCCAGTACTTC. It codes for CASSVGQLQETQYF.

The genes are TRBV29-1 and TRBJ2-3; D gene ambiguous. The CDR3 is made up of 13 amino acids. The germline gives CDR1 SQVTM, CDR2 ANQGSEA. With 1 base removed from V and 2 bases from J, the gap between germline ends came to 7 bases. The CDR3 sequence is CSVEVQFTDTQYF. DNA for the CDR3: TGCAGCGTTGAAGTTCAGTTCACAGATACGCAGTATTTT.

The chain couples TRBV4-2 to TRBJ1-4, with D uncertain. This CDR3 comprises 18 residues. Trimming removed 0 bases from V and 0 bases from J, with 14 bases in between. CDR1 LGHNA and CDR2 YNFKEQ come from the germline V gene. Here the CDR3 reads CASSQDHRSSATNEKLFF. CDR3 nucleotide sequence: TGTGCCAGCAGCCAAGATCACCGATCCAGTGCAACTAATGAAAAACTGTTTTTT.

Concerning this clone itself: This CDR3 is also generated by other DNA sequences in the sample. V gene TRBV28 combines with J gene TRBJ2-7; possible D gene TRBD2, 5 bases. The CDR3 extends over 15 amino acids. Germline CDR1 MDHEN, CDR2 SYDVKM. The ends were cut back, 6 bases at V and 4 bases at J, with 19 bases in the middle. The CDR3 spells CASSQSRGSSYEQYF. The DNA for the CDR3 is TGTGCCAGCAGCCAGTCCCGAGGGAGTTCGTACGAGCAGTACTTC.

The chain uses TRBV4-3 and TRBJ2-4; the D gene is possibly TRBD2 (5 bases). The CDR3 extends over 13 amino acids. CDR1 is LGHNA and CDR2 is YSLEER in the germline V gene. The ends were cut back, 2 bases at V and 9 bases at J, with 11 bases in the middle. The CDR3 loop reads CASSQWLASIQYF. The DNA of the CDR3 is TGCGCCAGCAGCCAATGGCTAGCTAGCATTCAGTACTTC.

This chain links TRBV30 with TRBJ1-6; D not certain. Germline V gives CDR1 GTSNPN, CDR2 SVGIG (reference sequence). V was clipped by 0 bases and J by 5 bases, with 11 bases between them. The CDR3 is 15 amino acids. In DNA form, the CDR3 reads TGTGCCTGGAGTGTACGCCTAGGAGATAATTCACCCCTCCACTTT. It yields the protein CAWSVRLGDNSPLHF.

The chain is built from TRBV5-1 and TRBJ1-5, with D possibly matching TRBD1 (5 bases). Germline CDR1 SGHRS, CDR2 YFSETQ. The CDR3 contains 15 residues. The germline V and J ends were trimmed by 2 bases and 0 bases, with 9 bases remaining between them. The CDR3 here is CASSFSGDSNQPQHF. Written as DNA, the CDR3 is TGCGCCAGCAGCTTCTCGGGGGATAGCAATCAGCCCCAGCATTTT.

The rearrangement links TRBV4-3 to TRBJ1-4; TRBD1 matches at 9 bases. Germline trimming cut 2 bases from V and 10 bases from J; bases unmatched to any gene: 8. Germline CDR1 LGHNA, CDR2 YSLEER. The CDR3 is 15 amino acids. The CDR3 spells CASSQIWTGVVKLFF. CDR3 DNA sequence: TGCGCCAGCAGCCAAATCTGGACAGGGGTAGTAAAACTGTTTTTT.

This chain uses TRBV27 with TRBJ1-1, with 7 bases identical to TRBD1. This CDR3 has 16 residues. V shed 0 bases, J shed 4 bases, and the junction held 8 bases outside the gene matches. Germline-derived CDR1 and CDR2 are MNHEY and SMNVEV (reference sequence). The CDR3 here is CASSLSGRDSLTEAFF. CDR3 coding DNA: TGTGCCAGCAGTTTATCAGGCCGGGACAGTCTCACTGAAGCTTTCTTT.

This clone occurred once. The rearrangement joins TRBV28 to TRBJ2-7; D possibly corresponds to TRBD2 (5 bases). The V gene's germline CDR1 is MDHEN and CDR2 SYDVKM. V lost 6 bases and J 4 bases, leaving 13 bases between the germline ends. The CDR3 totals 13 residues. The CDR3 region has the DNA TGTGCCAGCAGGCCTCCCGGGAAATACGAGCAGTACTTC. It specifies CASRPPGKYEQYF.

This chain uses TRBV10-1 with TRBJ1-2; D is perhaps TRBD1 (6 bases). The CDR3 is 12 residues long. The germline V gene encodes CDR1 WNHNN and CDR2 SYGVQD (reference sequence). Trimming left V 3 bases short and J 8 bases short, with 10 bases between. CDR3 sequence: CASSDRGGGYTF. CDR3 DNA sequence: TGCGCCAGCAGTGACAGGGGTGGAGGCTACACCTTC.

With respect to this clone: The junction departs from germline at one end; a sequencing error may be responsible. The gene calls are TRBV7-7 and TRBJ1-1; D is undetermined. Germline CDR1 is SSHAT and CDR2 is FNYEAQ (reference sequence). The CDR3 spans 13 residues. CDR3 DNA sequence: TGTGCTAGCAGCCTTGAGGAGAACACTGAAGCTTTCTTT. Its translation is CASSLEENTEAFF.